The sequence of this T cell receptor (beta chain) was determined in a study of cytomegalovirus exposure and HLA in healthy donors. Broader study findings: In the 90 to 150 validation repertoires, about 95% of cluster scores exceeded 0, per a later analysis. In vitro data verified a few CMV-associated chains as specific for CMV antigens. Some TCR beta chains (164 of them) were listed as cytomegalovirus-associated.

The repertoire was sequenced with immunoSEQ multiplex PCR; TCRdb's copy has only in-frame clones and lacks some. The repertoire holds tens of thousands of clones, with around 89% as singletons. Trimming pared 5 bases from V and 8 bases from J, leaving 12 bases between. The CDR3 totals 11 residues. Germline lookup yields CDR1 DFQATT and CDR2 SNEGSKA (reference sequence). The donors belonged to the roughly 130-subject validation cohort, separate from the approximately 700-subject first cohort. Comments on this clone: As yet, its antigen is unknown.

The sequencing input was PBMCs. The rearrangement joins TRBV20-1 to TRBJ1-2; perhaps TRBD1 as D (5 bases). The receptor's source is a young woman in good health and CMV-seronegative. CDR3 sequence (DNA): TGCAGTGCTCCAGGCGGGGGAGGCTACACCTTC. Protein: CSAPGGGGYTF.